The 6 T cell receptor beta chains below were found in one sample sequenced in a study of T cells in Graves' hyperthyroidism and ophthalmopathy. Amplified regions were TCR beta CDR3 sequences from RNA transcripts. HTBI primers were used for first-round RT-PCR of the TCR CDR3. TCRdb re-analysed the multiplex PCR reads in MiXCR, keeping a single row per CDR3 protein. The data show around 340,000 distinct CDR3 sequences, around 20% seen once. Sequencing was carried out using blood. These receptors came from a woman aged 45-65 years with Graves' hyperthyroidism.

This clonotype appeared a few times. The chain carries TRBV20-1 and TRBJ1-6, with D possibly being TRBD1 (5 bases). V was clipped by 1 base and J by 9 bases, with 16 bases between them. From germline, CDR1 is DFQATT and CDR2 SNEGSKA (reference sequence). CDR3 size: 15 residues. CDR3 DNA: TGCAGTGCTAGAGGATCAGGGATTCAGCTTTCACCCCTCCACTTT. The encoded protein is CSARGSGIQLSPLHF.

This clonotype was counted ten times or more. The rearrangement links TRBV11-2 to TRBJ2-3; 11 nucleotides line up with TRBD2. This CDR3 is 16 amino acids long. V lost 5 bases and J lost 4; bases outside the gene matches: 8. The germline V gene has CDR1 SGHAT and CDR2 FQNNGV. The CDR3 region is CASSLIAGGIPDTQYF. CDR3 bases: TGTGCCAGCAGCCTGATAGCGGGGGGGATCCCAGATACGCAGTATTTT.

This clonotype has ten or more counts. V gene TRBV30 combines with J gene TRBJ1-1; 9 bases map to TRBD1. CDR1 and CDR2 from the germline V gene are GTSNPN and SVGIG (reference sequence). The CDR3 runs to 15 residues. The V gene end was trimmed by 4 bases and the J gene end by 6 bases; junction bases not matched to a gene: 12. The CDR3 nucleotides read TGTGCCTGGACCAACTCGGCGGGACAGGGCTCTGAAGCTTTCTTT. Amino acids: CAWTNSAGQGSEAFF.

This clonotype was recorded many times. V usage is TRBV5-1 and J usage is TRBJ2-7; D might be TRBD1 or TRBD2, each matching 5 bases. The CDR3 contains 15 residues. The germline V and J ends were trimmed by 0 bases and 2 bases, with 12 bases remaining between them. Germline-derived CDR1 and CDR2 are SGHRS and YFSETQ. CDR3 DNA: TGCGCCAGCAGCTTGGCCGGGACGGCCGCCTACGAGCAGTACTTC. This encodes CASSLAGTAAYEQYF.

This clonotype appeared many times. CDR3 in DNA: TGTGCCAGCAGTGAAGAGACAGGAGTGGGCAATACGCAGTATTTT. Protein: CASSEETGVGNTQYF. This rearrangement joins TRBV6-1 to TRBJ2-3; a weak D match, TRBD1 (6 bases). The CDR3 contains 15 residues. Looked up from germline, CDR1 is MNHNS and CDR2 is SASEGT. Trimming removed 1 base from V and 7 bases from J, with 15 bases in between.

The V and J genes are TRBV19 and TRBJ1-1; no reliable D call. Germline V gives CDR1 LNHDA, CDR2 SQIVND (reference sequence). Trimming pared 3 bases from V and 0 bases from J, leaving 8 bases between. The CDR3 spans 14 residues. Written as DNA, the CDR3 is TGTGCCAGTAGTATTGGCCTTCTGAACACTGAAGCTTTCTTT. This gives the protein CASSIGLLNTEAFF.